This T cell receptor beta chain was recorded in a study of technical replicates of blood from a few donors (dated by TCRdb to 2017 to 2019). Preparation of the library involved the immunoSEQ multiplex PCR assay. The table was pulled from immuneACCESS by TCRdb, which kept in-frame rearrangements only. Such tables lose some clones; where checked, under half of the loss comes from unresolved V genes, and the rest has no known cause. Here the sample has about 75,000 clones; 92% occur a single time. The ten largest clones capture about 0.4% of the sample. On this clone itself: What antigen it recognizes has not been identified. No much larger clonotype is one base removed from it; base qualities were not supplied.

Spanning cysteine to phenylalanine, the CDR3 consists of 14 amino acids. Of the read, only the CDR3 DNA is kept; its 42 bases are in frame from base 1. CDR1 SGHVS and CDR2 FQNEAQ were looked up in the germline V gene. Clipping removes 8 bases from V and 1 base from J, with 6 as the unmatched junction base count. The receptor comes from a human donor in good health. The material sequenced was T cells isolated from PBMCs. The chain joins TRBV7-8 to TRBJ1-2, with TRBD1 identical over 8 junction bases. CDR3 sequence: CASGQGANNYGYTF. The nucleotide sequence reads TGTGCCAGCGGGCAGGGGGCAAATAACTATGGCTACACCTTC.